This T cell receptor beta chain emerged from a study of cytomegalovirus exposure and HLA in healthy donors. This CDR3 is 13 amino acids long. Trimming pared 6 bases from V and 2 bases from J, leaving 11 bases between. Germline CDR1 reads MNHEY; CDR2 reads SMNVEV (reference sequence). This clone was detected a few times. Its antigen is as yet unknown. Regarding the study as a whole: The investigators catalogued about 170 TCR beta chains as cytomegalovirus-associated. Most TCR sequences were rare, but some public TCRs occurred in many donors.

Assay used: immunoSEQ multiplex PCR; TCRdb lists only in-frame clones, some missing. The table shows about 180,000 clones, with 85% occurring only once. Sequenced input: PBMCs. The source of this sequence is a man younger than 35 in good health and CMV-seropositive. V and J are TRBV27 and TRBJ2-7; TRBD1 is a possible D gene (6 bases). This CDR3 is CASRRQETYEQYF. CDR3 sequence (DNA): TGTGCCAGCAGACGACAGGAGACCTACGAGCAGTACTTC.